These 15 T cell receptor beta chains came from one sample sequenced in a study of T cells in women clearing cervical HPV infection. The method was immunoSEQ multiplex PCR; TCRdb's version includes in-frame clones alone and lacks a portion of them. The repertoire table contains 45,000 to 50,000 clones. The sequenced sample was blood buffy coat. The receptors derive from a woman between 18 and 69 years old with a cervical HPV16 infection that either progressed to CIN3+ or cleared (not recorded which).

Of note for this clone: The read terminates 3 residues before the CDR3 end, so the remaining end is supplied by the germline J gene. The chain has TRBV7-2 and TRBJ2-3; 7 bases line up with TRBD2. The V gene's germline CDR1 is SGHTA and CDR2 FQGNSA. The CDR3 sequence is 15 residues long. The CDR3 bases that were read are TGTGCCAGCAGCCAAACTAGCGCATCCCAAGAGACG. Amino acid sequence: CASSQTSASQET. The full CDR3 protein is CASSQTSASQETQYF.

This clone is deemed medium-sized by its frequency. The read gets to within 3 residues of the CDR3 end, and the germline J gene fills in the rest. V gene TRBV27 combines with J gene TRBJ2-1; D might be TRBD1 (5 bases). This CDR3 has 14 amino acids. Trimming stripped 0 bases from V and 3 bases from J, with 6 bases between. Germline lookup yields CDR1 MNHEY and CDR2 SMNVEV (reference sequence). The CDR3 is CASSLSGHYNEQFF. The sequenced part of the CDR3 DNA is TGTGCCAGCAGTTTATCGGGGCACTACAATGAG.

CDR3 bases read: TGTGCCAGCAGCTCCCAGGGCTTTAATGAAAAG. Translated: CASSSQGFNEK. The entire CDR3 is CASSSQGFNEKLFF. The chain combines TRBV7-9 with TRBJ2-2; TRBD1 is a possible D gene (5 bases). The read gets to within 3 residues of the CDR3 end, and the germline J gene fills in the rest. The CDR3 is 14 amino acids. Germline lookup yields CDR1 SEHNR and CDR2 FQNEAQ (reference sequence).

With regard to this clone: The CDR3 end is not reached by the read, which stops 3 residues before it; the germline J gene fills it in. The rearrangement joins TRBV6-4 to TRBJ2-3; TRBD2 aligns across 7 bases. Germline lookup yields CDR1 MRHNA and CDR2 SNTAGT. This CDR3 is 15 amino acids long. J was trimmed by 3 bases and V by 5 bases; bases with no gene match: 8. The CDR3 is CASSPTSESTDTQYF. Incomplete CDR3 DNA: TGTGCCAGCAGTCCTACTAGCGAGAGTACAGATACG.

On this clone: The CDR3 end is not reached by the read, which stops 3 residues before it; the germline J gene fills it in. V is TRBV20-1 and J is TRBJ2-7; TRBD2 matches at 14 bases. This CDR3 comprises 15 residues. V shed 5 bases, J shed 1 base, and the junction held 4 bases outside the gene matches. Germline-derived CDR1 and CDR2 are DFQATT and SNEGSKA (reference sequence). This chain's CDR3 is CSAPGTSGGSYEQYF. The sequenced part of the CDR3 DNA is TGCAGTGCTCCCGGGACTAGCGGGGGTTCCTACGAG.

As to this clone: The CDR3 extends 3 residues past the end of the read, so its final part is completed from the germline J gene. This sequence joins TRBV6-2 or TRBV6-3 and TRBJ2-3; D possibly corresponds to TRBD1 (5 bases). This CDR3 spans 15 amino acids. The germline CDR1 and CDR2 sequences are MNHEY and SVGEGT. The CDR3 sequence is CASSLPPQGNQPQYF. CDR3 DNA, as far as it was read: TGTGCCAGCAGCCTTCCCCCCCAGGGCAATCAGCCG.

Note on this clone: Sequence at one end of the junction differs from germline and may be a read error. The CDR3 end lies 3 residues beyond the end of the read and is filled in from the germline J gene. The V and J genes are TRBV7-7 and TRBJ2-3; 8 bases align to TRBD2. The CDR3 is 14 residues long. CDR1 SSHAT and CDR2 FNYEAQ come from the germline V gene (reference sequence). The covered CDR3 bases are TGTGCTAGCAGCTTAGGACTAGCAGGAGATACG. Translated, it gives CASSLGLAGDT. In full, the CDR3 is CASSLGLAGDTQYF.

About this clone: The CDR3 goes on 3 residues after the read ends, and that part is filled in from the germline J gene. This chain uses TRBV30 with TRBJ1-4; D might be TRBD1 (6 bases). The V and J ends lost 4 bases and 10 bases respectively, with 13 bases between them. Per germline, CDR1 GTSNPN and CDR2 SVGIG (reference sequence). The CDR3 sequence is 12 residues long. The CDR3 here is CAWMVGAGKLFF. Partial CDR3 DNA: TGTGCCTGGATGGTGGGGGCAGGAAAA. Combining the CDR3 with reference TRBV30 and TRBJ1-4 gives the whole variable domain SQTIHQWPATLVQPVGSPLSLECTVEGTSNPNLYWYRQAAGRGLQLLFYSVGIGQISSEVPQNLSASRPQDRQFILSSKKLLLSDSGFYLCAWMVGAGKLFFGSGTQLSVL.

As regards this clone: The read comes to an end 3 residues before the CDR3 does, leaving the germline J gene to fill in the end. This sequence joins TRBV13 and TRBJ2-1, with 11 nucleotides matching TRBD1. V was pared by 0 bases and J by 9 bases, with 4 bases of the junction left unmatched. CDR1 and CDR2 (germline): PRHDT, FYEKMQ (reference sequence). The CDR3 length is 15 residues. CDR3 DNA, as far as it was read: TGTGCCAGCAGCTTAGGCAGGGACAGGGGGGCTGAG. This translates into CASSLGRDRGAE. The entire CDR3 reads CASSLGRDRGAEQFF.

As regards this clone: Read coverage stops 3 residues before the CDR3 terminus; the germline J gene supplies the remainder. The gene calls are TRBV7-3 and TRBJ2-5; 9 nucleotides agree with TRBD2. Per the germline V gene, CDR1 is SGHTA and CDR2 is FQGTGA. The V gene end was trimmed by 4 bases and the J gene end by 4 bases; junction bases not matched to a gene: 10. The length of the CDR3 is 16 residues. The sequenced part of the CDR3 DNA is TGTGCCAGCAGCTCAACCGGGGCGGGGGGGGGAGAGACC. It encodes CASSSTGAGGGET. From start to end, the CDR3 is CASSSTGAGGGETQYF. The full variable domain, its missing parts supplied by reference TRBV7-3 and TRBJ2-5, is GAGVSQTPSNKVTEKGKYVELRCDPISGHTALYWYRQSLGQGPEFLIYFQGTGAADDSGLPNDRFFAVRPEGSVSTLKIQRTERGDSAVYLCASSSTGAGGGETQYFGPGTRLLVL.

The covered CDR3 bases are TGTGCCAGCAGCGACGGGACTAGCGGCGGGGAGACC. Its translation is CASSDGTSGGET. The full-length CDR3 reads as CASSDGTSGGETQYF. The chain joins TRBV5-5 to TRBJ2-5; 11 nucleotides align to TRBD2. The sequence runs out 3 residues before the end of the CDR3; the remainder is reconstructed from the germline J gene. The germline CDR1 and CDR2 sequences are SGHKS and YYEKEE (reference sequence). This CDR3 region has 15 residues. V trimming: 4 bases; J trimming: 5 bases; junction bases outside the gene matches: 7.

Details on this clone: The CDR3 goes on 3 residues after the read ends, and that part is filled in from the germline J gene. The chain has TRBV7-2 and TRBJ1-2, with D maybe TRBD1 (6 bases). The germline gives CDR1 SGHTA, CDR2 FQGNSA. The CDR3 loop spans 15 amino acids. The CDR3 loop reads CASSPDSGGTDTYTF. Partial CDR3 DNA: TGTGCCAGCAGCCCGGACAGCGGGGGCACAGATACC.

With regard to this clone: The CDR3 extends 3 residues past the end of the read, so its final part is completed from the germline J gene. The chain couples TRBV18 to TRBJ2-4, with D possibly matching TRBD2 (7 bases). The length of the CDR3 is 13 residues. Germline lookup yields CDR1 KGHSH and CDR2 LQKENI. The CDR3 here is CASSPQGDYGQYF. The CDR3 DNA, read in part, is TGTGCCAGCTCACCACAGGGGGACTATGGT.

On this clone: The read falls 3 residues short of the CDR3 end, and the missing part is taken from the germline J gene. The V and J genes are TRBV7-3 and TRBJ2-3; TRBD1 agrees at 8 bases. This CDR3 has 15 residues. CDR1 is SGHTA, CDR2 FQGTGA, per germline. With V trimmed by 5 bases and J by 1 base, 5 bases remained unmatched. CDR3 region: CASSADRAGTDTQYF. CDR3 DNA, as far as it was read: TGTGCCAGCAGCGCGGACAGGGCGGGCACAGATACG.

As regards this clone: Read coverage stops 3 residues before the CDR3 terminus; the germline J gene supplies the remainder. The gene calls are TRBV2 and TRBJ1-2; tentative D call: TRBD1 (5 bases). Germline V gene sequence: CDR1 SNHLY, CDR2 FYNNEI. This CDR3 has 16 residues. The V end lost 4 bases, the J end lost 5 bases, and 20 bases lay between the germline ends. The part of the CDR3 DNA that was read is TGTGCCAGCAGTGGTGGAGGGTGGGGGGTTTTATATGGC. Its translation is CASSGGGWGVLYG. The whole CDR3 sequence reads CASSGGGWGVLYGYTF.